This T cell receptor beta chain was sequenced during a study of blood T cell repertoires in COVID-19. Across the whole study: Samples of COVID-19 (acute and convalescent) were obtained from the United States, Italy and Spain. T cells, B-cell-depleted T cells, or PBMCs provided the cDNA or gDNA that served as material.

This CDR3 comprises 15 residues. V dropped 1 base and J dropped 7 bases, with 14 bases sitting between them. Germline V gene lookup returns CDR1 SGHTA and CDR2 FQGTGA. In the authors' workflow: It was from reference gene primer amplification that nucleated cell counts were estimated. Repertoires were generated with immunoSEQ multiplex PCR, while TCRdb's copy carries only in-frame clones and drops some. The V and J calls and the clone size are those of that table, but D and trimming were determined from the DNA. The sample holds some 300,000 clones, roughly nine tenths seen once. A Seattle source enrolled patients during active infection and followed them longitudinally.

The sequence came from a woman under 40 with COVID-19, enrolled during active disease. The sample comprised peripheral blood. This sequence joins TRBV7-3 and TRBJ2-1, with TRBD2 as a possible D gene (7 bases). The CDR3 nucleotides read TGTGCCAGCAGCTTAAGTGCGGGGGCCCAAAATGAGCAGTTCTTC. It specifies CASSLSAGAQNEQFF.